Described below is a single T cell receptor beta chain sequence and its context. The antigen is not known. The authors isolated at least 6 million PBMCs per sample. Alongside a J-beta primer mix, a sample-barcoded 5' primer served in a second PCR lasting about 7 to 11 cycles. With 12 random nucleotides, a template-switch adaptor tagged each individual cDNA molecule. One entry per CDR3 protein, called by TCRdb with MiXCR from the 5' RACE reads. The sample gives 1.5 million to 2 million distinct CDR3 sequences, 49% of which show up once; about 2.1% is in the top ten. The record originates from a study of blood T cells in healthy people across ages. Germline assignment: CDR1 MDHEN and CDR2 SYDVKM. The CDR3 extends over 15 amino acids. Trimming took 7 bases from V and 4 from J, leaving 18 bases between them. Study-wide findings and caveats: Per million T cells, TCR beta diversity dropped about linearly as age rose. Any changes in expanded clonotypes were possibly confounded, as donor CMV status remained unknown.

This chain connects TRBV28 to TRBJ2-3, with D tentatively TRBD2 (6 bases). What was sequenced was blood. The source of this sequence is a woman aged 40 to 50 in good health. In nucleotides, the CDR3 is TGTGCCAGCATCCTCTCGGGAGCGCGAGCAGATACGCAGTATTTT. The encoded protein is CASILSGARADTQYF.